Described below is a single T cell receptor beta chain sequence and its context. Its target is unknown. Carrying UMI labels, the TRB cDNA libraries were prepared through 5' RACE. TCRdb re-called the 5' RACE reads; one entry per CDR3 protein, DNA not given. The data show 55,000 to 70,000 distinct CDR3 sequences, and the top ten clones hold less than 25%. This CDR3 region has 13 residues. Looked up from germline, CDR1 is MDHEN and CDR2 is SYDVKM. This sample was included in a study of CXCR3-negative and CXCR3-positive naive CD8 T cells. Turning to the study itself: Sequencing gave about 150 million TRB reads overall, about 1.5 +/- 0.3 million per library. Whole-study results and caveats: Whereas both naive subsets had comparably high diversity, memory CD8+ cells had much lower diversity. Comparison of naive CXCR3-negative and CXCR3-positive cells revealed similar TRBV-TRBJ usage, while memory cells differed. Cryopreserved cells showed partially decreased CXCR3 expression, and most assays used fresh PBMCs.

The chain has TRBV28 and TRBJ1-1. The receptor comes from a human donor in good health. Some clones in this sample may be carry-over from other donors' samples. Sequenced material: memory CD8+ T cells from blood. The CDR3 spells CASSLEENTEAFF.